This paragraph reports one T cell receptor (beta chain). Its antigen is not yet known. Per-base qualities were not stored, and no clone one base away is much larger. Counted from cysteine to phenylalanine, this CDR3 has 17 amino acids. The entry retains the CDR3 DNA only, 51 bases that are in frame from base 1. The germline V gene (reference sequence) sets CDR1 to PRHDT and CDR2 to FYEKMQ. V drops 7 bases and J drops 8 bases, leaving 27 bases in between. These data come from a study of molecular identifiers for immune sequencing clone quantification (dated by TCRdb to the late 2010s). About the full investigation: For a replicate experiment, RNA from roughly 20,000 or 100,000 naive CD8 T cells was divided into five aliquots, of which four were sequenced. CD8 T cells were used in a methods study to benchmark molecular-identifier clustering-based TCR repertoire sequencing (MIDCIRS) and TCR RNA copy counting.

Library construction relied on PCR. Sequencing instrument: NextSeq 500. Bulk TCR libraries were generated as previously described, with the TCR primers listed in Table S5 used. The Qiagen AllPrep DNA/RNA kit was used to purify total RNA. Before analysis, reads from multiple sequencing runs of one library were combined. On the authors' methods: Only reads with exact TCR constant sequence were kept, trimmed to 150 nt, and grouped by their 12-nt molecular barcodes. Reads inside each barcode group were sub-clustered using a 15% Levenshtein threshold, and a quality-weighted consensus sequence was constructed for each RNA molecule. Non-functional sequences were discarded, and so were lower-count sequences lying one edit away from another sequence. Based on fitting two negative binomial distributions, any barcode sub-cluster with under 20% of the maximum read count was discarded. Using fastp trimming at Q25 and MiXCR clonotype assembly, TCRdb reanalyzed the public sequencing data and kept in-frame beta chains. CDR3 protein sequences are deduplicated, and each keeps its most common genes and DNA. The V and J calls were not made by the authors but by TCRdb's processing. The sample table shows 85,000 to 130,000 distinct CDR3 sequences, and roughly a third are seen once. Of the sample, about 4.2% is held by the ten largest clones.

What the research found in general, with its limitations: Modeling indicated about three TCR RNA copies recovered per cell, compared with roughly 9.7 by digital PCR, which implies a capture efficiency of about 31%. In CMV-specific effector cells, clones with more than 20 RNA copies accounted for over 97% of molecules, whereas in naive cells such clones accounted for under 1%. The sizes of highly expanded clones could end up underestimated when identical TCR molecules share a barcode. The naive libraries included spiked-in Jurkat TCR RNA (about 9 copies' worth), and this Jurkat TCR RNA is not part of the donor repertoire. When barcode sub-clustering was omitted, TCR diversity was inflated by chimeric consensus sequences, with chimeras reaching as high as 47%. A single cell's worth of spiked-in Jurkat TCR RNA was reported detectable even among about a million naive CD8 T cells.

Libraries of naive CD8 T cells were built from around 20,000 to 990,000 sorted cells, with 10%, 30% or 50% of the purified RNA used. On a BD FACSAria II, naive CD8 T cells were FACS-sorted as CD8+CD4-CCR7+CD45RA+ and collected into RLT Plus buffer. To test detection sensitivity, Jurkat RNA equivalent to over 8 TCR copies was spiked into samples of roughly 19,000-1,000,000 naive CD8 T cells. CD8 T cells were enriched with RosetteSep CD8+ T Cell Enrichment Cocktail and Ficoll-Paque, followed by ACK red cell lysis. The receptor comes from a human donor in good health. Some libraries in this study had Jurkat cell RNA spiked in. The V and J genes are TRBV13 and TRBJ2-1, and the D gene may be TRBD2, 6 bases matching. The sequencing input was naive CD8+ T cells from blood, with Jurkat cell RNA spiked in. The cell subset or site label here, explained by the study, means: FACS-sorted CD8+CD4-CCR7+CD45RA+ naive T cells. At the DNA level, the sequence is TGTGCCAGCACGGATCGGTTCAGCACTAGCACATTGGATGAGCAGTTCTTC. Its amino acids are CASTDRFSTSTLDEQFF.